This T cell receptor beta chain was obtained from a study of T-cell memory formation after mild COVID-19. Study at large: Clustering of TCRs was largely donor specific. Findings and caveats of the study: The pre-infection memory compartment contained some responding clones, suggesting cross-reactive memory joined. Contracting clones localized mainly to CM and EM when CD4+ and mainly to EMRA when CD8+.

The CDR3 extends over 13 amino acids. The V segment lost 6 bases and the J segment 1 base; nucleotides outside the gene matches: 0. The authors produced TCR alpha and TCR beta cDNA libraries with sample barcodes and UMIs by 5'RACE using constant-segment primers. TCRdb itself ran the 5' RACE reads through MiXCR, one entry per CDR3 protein. The sample holds about 110,000 distinct CDR3 sequences, 18% seen once. The sample holds a few counts of this clonotype. Its antigen is as yet unknown. The genes are TRBV12-3 or TRBV12-4 and TRBJ1-1, with 9 bases matching TRBD1. This clonotype was sampled from a man aged 18 to 35 who had mild COVID-19 (a few samples of this study predate the infection). Cell type and time point are not known. Sequencing was carried out using PBMCs or a T cell subset sorted from them (not recorded which). The DNA for the CDR3 is TGTGCCAGCAGGACAGGGGGGAACACTGAAGCTTTCTTT. This sequence encodes CASRTGGNTEAFF.